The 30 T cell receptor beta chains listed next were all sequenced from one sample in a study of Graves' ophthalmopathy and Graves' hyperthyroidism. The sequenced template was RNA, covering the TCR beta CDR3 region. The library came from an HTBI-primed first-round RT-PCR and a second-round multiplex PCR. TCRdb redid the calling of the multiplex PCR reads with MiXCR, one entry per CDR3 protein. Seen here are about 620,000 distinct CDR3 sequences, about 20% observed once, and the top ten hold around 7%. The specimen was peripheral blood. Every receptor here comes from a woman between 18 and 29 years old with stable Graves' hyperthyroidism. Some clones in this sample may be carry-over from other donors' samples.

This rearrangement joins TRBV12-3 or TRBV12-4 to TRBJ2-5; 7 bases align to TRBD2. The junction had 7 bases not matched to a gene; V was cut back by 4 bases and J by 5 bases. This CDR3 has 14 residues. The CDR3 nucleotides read TGTGCCAGCAGTTCATTAGCGGGCCCCGAGACCCAGTACTTC. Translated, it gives CASSSLAGPETQYF.

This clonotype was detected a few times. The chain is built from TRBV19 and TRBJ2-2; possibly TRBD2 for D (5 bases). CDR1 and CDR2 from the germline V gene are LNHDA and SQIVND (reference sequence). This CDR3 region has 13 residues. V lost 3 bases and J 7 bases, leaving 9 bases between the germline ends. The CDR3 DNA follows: TGTGCCAGTAGTATGACGGCGGGCGGGGAGCTGTTTTTT. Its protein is CASSMTAGGELFF.

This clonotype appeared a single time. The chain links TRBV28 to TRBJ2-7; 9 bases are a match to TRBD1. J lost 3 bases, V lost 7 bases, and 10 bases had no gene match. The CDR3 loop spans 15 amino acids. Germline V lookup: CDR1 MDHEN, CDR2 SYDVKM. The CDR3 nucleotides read TGTGCCAGCACCGGGACAGGGAGAGGTTTCTACGAGCAGTACTTC. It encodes CASTGTGRGFYEQYF.

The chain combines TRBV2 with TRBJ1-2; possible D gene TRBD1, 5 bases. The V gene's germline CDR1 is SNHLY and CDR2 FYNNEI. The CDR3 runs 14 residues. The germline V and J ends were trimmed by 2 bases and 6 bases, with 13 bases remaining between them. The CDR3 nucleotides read TGTGCCAGCAGTGAATCGGACGGGGGACATGGCTACACCTTC. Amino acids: CASSESDGGHGYTF.

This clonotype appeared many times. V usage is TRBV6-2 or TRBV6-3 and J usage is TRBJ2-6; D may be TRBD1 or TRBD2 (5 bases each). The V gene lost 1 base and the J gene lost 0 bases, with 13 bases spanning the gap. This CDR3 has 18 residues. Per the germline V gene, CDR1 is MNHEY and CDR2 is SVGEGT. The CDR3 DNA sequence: TGTGCCAGCAGTTACTTGCAGAGGGGAGTCTCTGGGGCCAACGTCCTGACTTTC. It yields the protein CASSYLQRGVSGANVLTF.

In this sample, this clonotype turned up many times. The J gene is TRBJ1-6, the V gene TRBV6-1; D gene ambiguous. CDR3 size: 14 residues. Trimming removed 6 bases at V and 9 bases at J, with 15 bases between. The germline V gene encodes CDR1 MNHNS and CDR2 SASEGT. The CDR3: CASRRASASSPLHF. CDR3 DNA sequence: TGTGCCAGCAGGCGGGCCTCTGCCTCTTCACCCCTCCACTTT.

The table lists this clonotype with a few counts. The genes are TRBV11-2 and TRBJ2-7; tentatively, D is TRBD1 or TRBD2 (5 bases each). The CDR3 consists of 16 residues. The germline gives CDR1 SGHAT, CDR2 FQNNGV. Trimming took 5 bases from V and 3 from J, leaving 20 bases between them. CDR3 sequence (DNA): TGTGCCAGCAGCCCAATAACGGGGACCACGAGCTACGAGCAGTACTTC. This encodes CASSPITGTTSYEQYF.

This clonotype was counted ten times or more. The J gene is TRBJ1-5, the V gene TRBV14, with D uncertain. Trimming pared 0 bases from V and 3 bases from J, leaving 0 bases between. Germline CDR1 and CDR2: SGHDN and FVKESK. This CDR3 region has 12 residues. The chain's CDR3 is CASSQDNQPQHF. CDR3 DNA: TGTGCCAGCAGCCAAGACAATCAGCCCCAGCATTTT.

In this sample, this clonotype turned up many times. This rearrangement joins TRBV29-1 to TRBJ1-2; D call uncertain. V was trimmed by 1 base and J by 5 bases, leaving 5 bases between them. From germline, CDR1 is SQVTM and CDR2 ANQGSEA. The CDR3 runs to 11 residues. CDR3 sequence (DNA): TGCAGCGTTGAAGGGAGATATGGCTACACCTTC. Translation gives CSVEGRYGYTF.

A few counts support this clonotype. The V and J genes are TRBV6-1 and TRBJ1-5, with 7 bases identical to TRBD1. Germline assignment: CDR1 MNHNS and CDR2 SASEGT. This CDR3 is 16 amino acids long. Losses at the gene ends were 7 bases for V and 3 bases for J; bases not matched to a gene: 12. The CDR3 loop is CASTVIRTGNNQPQHF. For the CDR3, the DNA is TGTGCCAGCACCGTTATCAGGACAGGCAACAATCAGCCCCAGCATTTT.

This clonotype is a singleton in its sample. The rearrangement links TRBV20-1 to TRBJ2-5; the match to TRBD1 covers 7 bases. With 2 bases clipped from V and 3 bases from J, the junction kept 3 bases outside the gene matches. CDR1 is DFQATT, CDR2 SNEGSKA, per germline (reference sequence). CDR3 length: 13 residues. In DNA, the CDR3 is TGCAGTGCTAGAAGAGACAGGGAAGAGACCCAGTACTTC. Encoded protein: CSARRDREETQYF.

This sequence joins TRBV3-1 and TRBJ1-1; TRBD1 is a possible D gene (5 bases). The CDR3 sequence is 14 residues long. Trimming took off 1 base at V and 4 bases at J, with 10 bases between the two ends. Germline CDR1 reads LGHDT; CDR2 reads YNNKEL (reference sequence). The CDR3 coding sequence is TGTGCCAGCAGCCAAGGGTCAGGGAGCACTGAAGCTTTCTTT. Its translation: CASSQGSGSTEAFF.

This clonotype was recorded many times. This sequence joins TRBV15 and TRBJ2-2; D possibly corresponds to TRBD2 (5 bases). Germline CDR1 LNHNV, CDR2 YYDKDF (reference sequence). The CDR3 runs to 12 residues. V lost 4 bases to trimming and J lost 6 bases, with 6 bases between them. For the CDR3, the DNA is TGTGCCACCAGCAACGGGGCCGGGGAGCTGTTTTTT. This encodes CATSNGAGELFF.

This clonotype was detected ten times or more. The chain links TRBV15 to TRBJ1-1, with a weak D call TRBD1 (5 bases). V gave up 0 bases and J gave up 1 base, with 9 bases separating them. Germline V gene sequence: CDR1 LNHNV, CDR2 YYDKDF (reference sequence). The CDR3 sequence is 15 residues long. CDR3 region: CATSRDLGGNTEAFF. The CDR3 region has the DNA TGTGCCACCAGCAGAGATTTGGGGGGGAACACTGAAGCTTTCTTT.

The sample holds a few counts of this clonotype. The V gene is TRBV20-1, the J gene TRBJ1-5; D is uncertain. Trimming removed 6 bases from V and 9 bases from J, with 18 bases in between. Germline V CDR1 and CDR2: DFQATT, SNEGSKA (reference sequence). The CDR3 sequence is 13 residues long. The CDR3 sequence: CSAVTSLMGPQHF. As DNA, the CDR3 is TGCAGTGCCGTTACCAGTTTAATGGGGCCCCAGCATTTT.

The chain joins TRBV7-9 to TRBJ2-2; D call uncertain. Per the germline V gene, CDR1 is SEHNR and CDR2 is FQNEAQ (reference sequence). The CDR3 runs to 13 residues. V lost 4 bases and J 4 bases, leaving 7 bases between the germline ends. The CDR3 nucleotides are TGTGCCAGCAGCTCTTGGGGCACCGGGGAGCTGTTTTTT. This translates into CASSSWGTGELFF.

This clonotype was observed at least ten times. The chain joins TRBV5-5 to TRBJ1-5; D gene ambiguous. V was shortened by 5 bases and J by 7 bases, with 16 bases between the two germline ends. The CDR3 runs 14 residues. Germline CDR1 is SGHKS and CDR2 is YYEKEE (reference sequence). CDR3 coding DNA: TGTGCCAGCAGGCCGTTACTCTTGGGGCAGCCCCAGCATTTT. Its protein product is CASRPLLLGQPQHF. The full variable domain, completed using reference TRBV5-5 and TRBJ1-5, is DAGVTQSPTHLIKTRGQQVTLRCSPISGHKSVSWYQQVLGQGPQFIFQYYEKEERGRGNFPDRFSARQFPNYSSELNVNALLLGDSALYLCASRPLLLGQPQHFGDGTRLSIL.

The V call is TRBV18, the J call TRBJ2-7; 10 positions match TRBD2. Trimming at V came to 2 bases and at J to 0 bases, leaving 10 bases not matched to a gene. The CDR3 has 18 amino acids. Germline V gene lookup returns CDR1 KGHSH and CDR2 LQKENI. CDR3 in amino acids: CASSPYKSSGGISYEQYF. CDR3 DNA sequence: TGTGCCAGCTCACCATACAAATCTAGCGGGGGAATCTCCTACGAGCAGTACTTC. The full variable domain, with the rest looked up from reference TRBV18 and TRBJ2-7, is NAGVMQNPRHLVRRRGQEARLRCSPMKGHSHVYWYRQLPEEGLKFMVYLQKENIIDESGMPKERFSAEFPKEGPSILRIQQVVRGDSAAYFCASSPYKSSGGISYEQYFGPGTRLTVT.

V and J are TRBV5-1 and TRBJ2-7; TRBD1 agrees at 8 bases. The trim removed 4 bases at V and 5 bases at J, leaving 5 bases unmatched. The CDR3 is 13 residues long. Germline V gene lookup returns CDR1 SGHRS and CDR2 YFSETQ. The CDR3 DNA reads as TGCGCCAGCAGCGCGGGACAGGCCGACGAGCAGTACTTC. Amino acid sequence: CASSAGQADEQYF.

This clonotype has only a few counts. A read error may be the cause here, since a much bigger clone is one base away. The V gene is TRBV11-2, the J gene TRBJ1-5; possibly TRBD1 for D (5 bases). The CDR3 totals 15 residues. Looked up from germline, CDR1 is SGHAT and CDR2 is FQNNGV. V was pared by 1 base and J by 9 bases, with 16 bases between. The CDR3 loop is CASSLGQGTYRPQHF. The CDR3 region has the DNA TGTGCCAGCAGCTTAGGACAAGGGACCTATCGGCCCCAGCATTTT.

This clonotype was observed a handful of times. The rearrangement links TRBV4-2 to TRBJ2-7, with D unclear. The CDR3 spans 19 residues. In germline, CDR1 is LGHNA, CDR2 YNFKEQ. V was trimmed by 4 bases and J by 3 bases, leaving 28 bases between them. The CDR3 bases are TGTGCCAGCAGCCCGGAAAAACTTACAATGGGCCTTCTCGTCTACGAGCAGTACTTC. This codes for CASSPEKLTMGLLVYEQYF.

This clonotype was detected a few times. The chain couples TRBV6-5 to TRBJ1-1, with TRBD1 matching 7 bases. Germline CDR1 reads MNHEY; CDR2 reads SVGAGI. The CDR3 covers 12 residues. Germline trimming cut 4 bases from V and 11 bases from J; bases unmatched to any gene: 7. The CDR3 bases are TGTGCCAGCAGTTCCGGGGACAGCTCGGCTTTCTTT. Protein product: CASSSGDSSAFF.

CDR3 nucleotide sequence: TGTGCCAGCAGTGAATGGGGGGGGAGCAATCAGCCCCAGCATTTT. Protein product: CASSEWGGSNQPQHF. The chain carries TRBV2 and TRBJ1-5, with D perhaps TRBD1 (5 bases). CDR1 is SNHLY and CDR2 is FYNNEI in the germline V gene. CDR3 size: 15 residues. Trimming shortened V by 2 bases and J by 1 base, and 9 bases separated the two germline ends.

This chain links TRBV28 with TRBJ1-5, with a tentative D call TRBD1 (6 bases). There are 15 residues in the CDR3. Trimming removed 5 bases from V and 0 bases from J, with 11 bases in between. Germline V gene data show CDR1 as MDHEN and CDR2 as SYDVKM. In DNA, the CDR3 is TGTGCCAGCAGTCTCGACAGGTTTAGCAATCAGCCCCAGCATTTT. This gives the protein CASSLDRFSNQPQHF.

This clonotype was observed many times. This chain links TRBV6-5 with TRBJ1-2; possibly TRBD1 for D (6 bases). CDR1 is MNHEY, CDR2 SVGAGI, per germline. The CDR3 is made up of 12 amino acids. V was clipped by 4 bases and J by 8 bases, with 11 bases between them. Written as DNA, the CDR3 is TGTGCCAGCAGTTCATACAGGGAAGGCTACACCTTC. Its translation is CASSSYREGYTF.

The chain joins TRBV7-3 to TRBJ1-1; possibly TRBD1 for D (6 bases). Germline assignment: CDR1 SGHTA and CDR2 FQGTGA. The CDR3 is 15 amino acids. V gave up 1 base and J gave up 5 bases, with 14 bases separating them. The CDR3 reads CASSLIGGARTEAFF. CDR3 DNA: TGTGCCAGCAGCTTAATAGGGGGGGCGCGGACTGAAGCTTTCTTT.

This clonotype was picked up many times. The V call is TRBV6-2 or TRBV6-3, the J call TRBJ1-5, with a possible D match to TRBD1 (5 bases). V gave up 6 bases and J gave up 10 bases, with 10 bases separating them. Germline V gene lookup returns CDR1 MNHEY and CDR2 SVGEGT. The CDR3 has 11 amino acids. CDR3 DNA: TGTGCCAGCAGCCTGGGGGGTCCCCAGCATTTT. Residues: CASSLGGPQHF.

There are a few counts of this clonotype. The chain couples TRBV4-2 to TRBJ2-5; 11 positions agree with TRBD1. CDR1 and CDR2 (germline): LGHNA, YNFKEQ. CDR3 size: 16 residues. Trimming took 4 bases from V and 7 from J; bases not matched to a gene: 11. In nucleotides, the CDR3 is TGTGCCAGCAGCCCCGAAGCTGGACAGGGGGCGGTGACCCAGTACTTC. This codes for CASSPEAGQGAVTQYF.

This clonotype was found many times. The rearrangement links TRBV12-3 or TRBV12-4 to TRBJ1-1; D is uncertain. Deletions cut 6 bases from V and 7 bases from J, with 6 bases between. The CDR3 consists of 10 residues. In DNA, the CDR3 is TGTGCCAGCAGGGGAAATGAAGCTTTCTTT. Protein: CASRGNEAFF.

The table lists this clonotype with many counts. Here the CDR3 DNA reads TGTGCCAGCAGTTACCGCGGGGCGCGAGAGACCCAGTACTTC. Translation: CASSYRGARETQYF. The chain couples TRBV6-5 to TRBJ2-5; D may be TRBD2 (6 bases). V was trimmed by 2 bases and J by 4 bases, leaving 11 bases between them. This CDR3 spans 14 amino acids. Germline lookup yields CDR1 MNHEY and CDR2 SVGAGI.